This T cell receptor (beta chain) was sequenced for a study of blood T cell repertoires in COVID-19. Study-level information: Acute-phase and convalescent COVID-19 samples originated in the United States, Italy and Spain. In each case, the material was cDNA or gDNA derived from T cells, B-cell-depleted T cells, or PBMCs.

Participants were aged about 18 to 100 years from approximately 25 US areas. A COVID-19 case was met by exposed participants within 2 weeks before study entry. TCRdb keeps only in-frame clones here, not all; method: immunoSEQ multiplex PCR. This sample has around 320,000 clones, with roughly 86% found just once. CDR3 length: 14 amino acids. Germline assignment: CDR1 LGHDT and CDR2 YNNKEL (reference sequence). The junction had 6 bases not matched to a gene; V was cut back by 6 bases and J by 4 bases. Specimen: PBMCs or T cells enriched from blood (not recorded which). The TCR originated in a woman in her forties or fifties who had been exposed to COVID-19. The genes are TRBV3-1 (or the pseudogene TRBV3-2) and TRBJ2-3, with 8 bases aligning to TRBD2. CDR3 DNA sequence: TGTGCCAGCAGGCGGGGGGCGCTTGCAGATACGCAGTATTTT. It translates to CASRRGALADTQYF.